What follows describes a single TCR beta chain. Its antigen is unknown. No base-level quality is on record; no much larger clone is a single base apart. TCRbeta CDR3 regions were amplified from genomic DNA by means of the immunoSEQ Assay, a bias-controlled multiplex PCR. The authors' analysis ran thus. Nucleated cell counts per sample were estimated from amplification of reference gene primers within the assay. To quantify the absolute abundance of each unique TCRbeta CDR3 rearrangement, sequence reads were collapsed and filtered. For each sample, productive Simpson clonality was calculated by taking the square root of Simpson's diversity index across productive rearrangements. Drawn from immuneACCESS, this table holds only the in-frame rearrangements with V and J called that TCRdb kept. Clones are partly lost; checked studies trace under half to an unresolved V gene and leave the rest unexplained. That table gives V, J and clone size, and the DNA gave D and trimming. Across this sample there are 39,000 or so clones, with about nine tenths seen only once. The ten largest account for approximately 2.3% of the sample.

Collaborating institutions collected whole blood in K2EDTA tubes following their own protocols. For TCRbeta analysis, collaborators shipped samples in one of three forms: frozen whole blood, isolated PBMCs, or DNA extracted from either of those sample types. The entry originates in a study of blood T cell repertoires in COVID-19 (TCRdb year 2020). Study-wide context: The collaborator samples originated in the United States, Italy and Spain and spanned the acute and convalescent phases of COVID-19. The prospective study material was composed of cDNA or gDNA derived from T cells, B-cell-depleted T cells, or PBMCs. Deeply sampled blood TCRbeta repertoires from subjects exposed to, actively infected with, or recovered from COVID-19 were included in the dataset. A freely available public database, intended as a resource for researchers studying the immune response to SARS-CoV-2, is where the repertoires were released. Samples were obtained from the ongoing ImmuneRACE study (first 160 participants) and from about 1,300 subjects provided by 6 global collaborators. Nearly every sample came with metadata listing a de-identified subject ID, COVID-19 status, age in years and sex. HLA class I and class II types, where available, came from metadata supplied by the sample provider rather than from assay-based typing. What the research found in general, with its limitations: The amount of clinical and demographic metadata varied by source and participant and was provided uncurated.

This receptor was identified in a man aged 50 to 60 with active COVID-19. Sequenced sample: peripheral blood.

At the DNA level, the sequence is TGTGCCAGTAGTGCGGAAAAAGGCGGGCCTAGAACCTACGAGCAGTACTTC. This encodes CASSAEKGGPRTYEQYF. The sequence is built from TRBV19 and TRBJ2-7; TRBD2 could be the D gene, as 5 bases match. From the cysteine up to the phenylalanine, the CDR3 has a length of 17 residues. Only the CDR3 DNA stays, 51 bases, in frame from base 1. Deletion took 5 bases off V and 2 bases off J, with a span of 22 bases between the germline ends. In the germline V gene (reference sequence), CDR1 corresponds to LNHDA and CDR2 to SQIVND.